The 4 T cell receptor beta chains reported below all come from one sample, sequenced in a study of blood T cell repertoires in COVID-19. The assay was immunoSEQ multiplex PCR, and TCRdb's table has in-frame clones only and misses some. The top ten hold roughly 6.5% of the sample, which has roughly 70,000 clones, roughly 73% seen once. The material sequenced was peripheral blood. These receptors were taken from a woman between 55 and 75 years old with acute or convalescent COVID-19.

The chain recombines TRBV5-6 with TRBJ1-1; 7 nucleotides line up with TRBD1. J lost 2 bases, V lost 1 base, and 2 bases had no gene match. Germline CDR1 SGHDT, CDR2 YYEEEE. The CDR3 length is 14 residues. The CDR3 DNA is TGTGCCAGCAGCTTGACAGGGGTAAACACTGAAGCTTTCTTT. Translating gives CASSLTGVNTEAFF.

The chain joins TRBV28 to TRBJ1-1; D ambiguous. CDR3 size: 14 residues. Trimming removed 5 bases at V and 3 bases at J, with 13 bases between. CDR1 MDHEN and CDR2 SYDVKM come from the germline V gene. The chain's CDR3 is CASSTGDGYTEAFF. CDR3 nucleotides: TGTGCCAGCAGTACTGGAGACGGTTACACTGAAGCTTTCTTT.

The rearrangement joins TRBV5-4 to TRBJ2-2; D perhaps matches TRBD1 (5 bases). Germline CDR1 is SGHNT and CDR2 is YYREEE (reference sequence). The CDR3 totals 13 residues. Trimming removed 6 bases at V and 2 bases at J, with 8 bases between. The CDR3: CASKTDNTGELFF. The CDR3, as DNA: TGTGCCAGCAAGACAGACAACACCGGGGAGCTGTTTTTT.

V and J are TRBV6-5 and TRBJ1-2, with D hard to call. Germline CDR1 and CDR2: MNHEY and SVGAGI. The CDR3 totals 14 residues. V lost 8 bases, J lost 3 bases, and 16 bases lay in between. In DNA, the CDR3 is TGTGCCAGCGGGCCGGGGTCCACTTACTATGGCTACACCTTC. Its translation: CASGPGSTYYGYTF.